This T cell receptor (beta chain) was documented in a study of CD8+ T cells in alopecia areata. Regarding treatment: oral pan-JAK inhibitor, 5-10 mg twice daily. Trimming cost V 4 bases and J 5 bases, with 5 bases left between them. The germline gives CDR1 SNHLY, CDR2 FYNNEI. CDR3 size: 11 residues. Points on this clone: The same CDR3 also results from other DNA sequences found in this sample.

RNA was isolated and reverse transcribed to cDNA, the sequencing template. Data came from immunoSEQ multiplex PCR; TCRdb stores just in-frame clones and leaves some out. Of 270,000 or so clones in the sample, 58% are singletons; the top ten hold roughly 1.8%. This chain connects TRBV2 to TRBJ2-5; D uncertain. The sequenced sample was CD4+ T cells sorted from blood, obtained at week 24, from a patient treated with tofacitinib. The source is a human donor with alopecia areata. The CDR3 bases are TGTGCCAGCAGTGGTGTGGAGACCCAGTACTTC. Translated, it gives CASSGVETQYF.